The 14 T cell receptor beta chains given below trace back to one sample, sequenced in a study of blood T cell repertoires in COVID-19. Sequencing was performed with immunoSEQ multiplex PCR; in TCRdb, only in-frame clones are kept and a portion is missing. The table records roughly 350,000 clones, approximately 87% of them present only once. Material for sequencing was peripheral blood. These receptors all come from a woman in her twenties or thirties with COVID-19, enrolled during active disease.

The chain uses TRBV2 and TRBJ2-3; 10 bases line up with TRBD2. Germline V gene lookup returns CDR1 SNHLY and CDR2 FYNNEI. The CDR3 runs to 15 residues. Trimming removed 3 bases from V and 3 bases from J; junction bases left unmatched: 3. The CDR3 nucleotides are TGTGCCAGCAGTGACGAGCGGGAGGGGACAGATACGCAGTATTTT. Amino acid sequence: CASSDEREGTDTQYF.

The chain joins TRBV6-4 to TRBJ2-1; 10 bases match TRBD2. V was clipped by 6 bases and J by 3 bases; unmatched bases: 5. The CDR3 covers 15 residues. Germline loops: CDR1 MRHNA, CDR2 SNTAGT. For the CDR3, the DNA is TGTGCCAGCAGCCCAACTAGCGGGATCTACAATGAGCAGTTCTTC. Its translation: CASSPTSGIYNEQFF.

The chain carries TRBV24-1 and TRBJ1-5; 11 nucleotides align to TRBD1. The V segment lost 4 bases and the J segment 4 bases; nucleotides outside the gene matches: 5. Germline-derived CDR1 and CDR2 are KGHDR and SFDVKD. This CDR3 spans 16 amino acids. CDR3 in amino acids: CATSDPGQGGNQPQHF. CDR3 nucleotide sequence: TGTGCCACCAGTGACCCGGGACAGGGGGGAAATCAGCCCCAGCATTTT.

The gene calls are TRBV7-9 and TRBJ1-2; 8 bases line up with TRBD1. V dropped 4 bases and J dropped 4; count of bases not matched to a gene: 2. Germline CDR1 is SEHNR and CDR2 is FQNEAQ (reference sequence). CDR3 length: 13 residues. The CDR3 bases are TGTGCCAGCAGCTCTGACAGGGGCTATGGCTACACCTTC. It codes for CASSSDRGYGYTF.

This clone was observed a handful of times. This chain joins TRBV5-1 and TRBJ1-1; 7 bases are shared with TRBD1. The trim removed 4 bases at V and 4 bases at J, leaving 7 bases unmatched. The CDR3 consists of 14 residues. Germline assignment: CDR1 SGHRS and CDR2 YFSETQ. In DNA form, the CDR3 reads TGCGCCAGCAGCGGACCCGGGACAGTCACTGAAGCTTTCTTT. This codes for CASSGPGTVTEAFF.

This chain uses TRBV6-2 or TRBV6-3 with TRBJ2-7; 12 nucleotides agree with TRBD2. V trimming: 4 bases; J trimming: 2 bases; junction bases outside the gene matches: 3. Germline loops: CDR1 MNHEY, CDR2 SVGEGT. CDR3 length: 15 amino acids. The CDR3 loop is CASSSPSGRAYEQYF. In nucleotides, the CDR3 is TGTGCCAGCAGTTCACCTAGCGGGAGGGCCTACGAGCAGTACTTC.

The V gene is TRBV28, the J gene TRBJ1-5; 11 nucleotides agree with TRBD1. Germline assignment: CDR1 MDHEN and CDR2 SYDVKM. The CDR3 covers 16 residues. With 7 bases clipped from V and 3 bases from J, the junction kept 8 bases outside the gene matches. CDR3 nucleotide sequence: TGTGCCAGCATTCCGGGACAGGGGGTCCCCAATCAGCCCCAGCATTTT. The encoded protein is CASIPGQGVPNQPQHF. Full variable domain (remainder filled in from reference TRBV28 and TRBJ1-5): DVKVTQSSRYLVKRTGEKVFLECVQDMDHENMFWYRQDPGLGLRLIYFSYDVKMKEKGDIPEGYSVSREKKERFSLILESASTNQTSMYLCASIPGQGVPNQPQHFGDGTRLSIL.

The chain joins TRBV2 to TRBJ1-6, with no clear D. The V gene lost 6 bases and the J gene lost 11 bases, with 14 bases spanning the gap. Germline loops: CDR1 SNHLY, CDR2 FYNNEI. The CDR3 sequence is 13 residues long. The chain's CDR3 is CASRPSSHAPLHF. As DNA, the CDR3 is TGTGCCAGCAGGCCTTCCTCACACGCACCCCTCCACTTT.

The chain recombines TRBV2 with TRBJ2-3; 10 bases map to TRBD2. V was pared by 9 bases and J by 1 base, with 22 bases of the junction left unmatched. The CDR3 sequence is 20 residues long. The germline gives CDR1 SNHLY, CDR2 FYNNEI. The CDR3 DNA reads TGTGCCAGTCTAGGAGGGATCGTGGTAGCGGGAGGTCGCCGCACAGATACGCAGTATTTT. Translating gives CASLGGIVVAGGRRTDTQYF.

V is TRBV13 and J is TRBJ2-6; TRBD1 agrees at 7 bases. Germline assignment: CDR1 PRHDT and CDR2 FYEKMQ (reference sequence). V shed 5 bases, J shed 0 bases, and the junction held 10 bases outside the gene matches. The CDR3 runs 18 residues. CDR3 protein: CASSPDGTASSGANVLTF. CDR3 coding DNA: TGTGCCAGCAGCCCCGACGGGACAGCGAGCTCTGGGGCCAACGTCCTGACTTTC.

The chain joins TRBV7-2 to TRBJ2-5; 10 bases map to TRBD2. Germline loops: CDR1 SGHTA, CDR2 FQGNSA. CDR3 size: 16 residues. V lost 3 bases to trimming and J lost 5 bases; unmatched junction nucleotides: 9. In DNA, the CDR3 is TGTGCCAGCAGCTTCCGGACTAGCGGAGGAGGGGAGACCCAGTACTTC. Protein product: CASSFRTSGGGETQYF.

This clone was seen a few times. This sequence joins TRBV7-9 and TRBJ2-1; D uncertain. The V end was cut by 1 base, the J end by 7 bases, with 5 bases between. CDR3 length: 12 amino acids. Germline CDR1 is SEHNR and CDR2 is FQNEAQ (reference sequence). The CDR3 coding sequence is TGTGCCAGCAGCTTAGTCCGGAATGAGCAGTTCTTC. As protein: CASSLVRNEQFF.

This sequence joins TRBV6-6 and TRBJ1-4, with D uncertain. This CDR3 spans 12 amino acids. CDR1 and CDR2 (germline): MNHNY, SVGAGI (reference sequence). The V gene lost 2 bases and the J gene lost 9 bases, with 7 bases spanning the gap. This CDR3 reads CASSYRSQKLFF. The DNA for the CDR3 is TGTGCCAGCAGTTACCGGTCTCAAAAACTGTTTTTT.

J is TRBJ2-4 and V is TRBV25-1; 8 bases fit TRBD2. Per germline, CDR1 MGHDK and CDR2 SYGVNS. J was trimmed by 3 bases and V by 2 bases; bases with no gene match: 6. CDR3 length: 16 residues. This chain's CDR3 is CASSEPASGHKNIQYF. Written as DNA, the CDR3 is TGTGCCAGCAGTGAACCAGCTAGCGGGCACAAAAACATTCAGTACTTC.